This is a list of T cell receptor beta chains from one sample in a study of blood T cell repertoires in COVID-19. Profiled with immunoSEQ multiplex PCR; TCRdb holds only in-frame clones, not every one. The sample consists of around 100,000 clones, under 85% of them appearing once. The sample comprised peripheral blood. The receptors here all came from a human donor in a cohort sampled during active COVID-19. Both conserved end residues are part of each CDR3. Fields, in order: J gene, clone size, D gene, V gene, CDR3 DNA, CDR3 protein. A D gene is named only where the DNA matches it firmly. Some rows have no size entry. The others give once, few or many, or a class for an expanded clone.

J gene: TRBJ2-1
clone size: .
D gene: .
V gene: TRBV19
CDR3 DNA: TGTGCCAGTAGTCCCTCCGTTTTAGCGGCGATTTACAATGAGCAGTTCTTC
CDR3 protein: CASSPSVLAAIYNEQFF

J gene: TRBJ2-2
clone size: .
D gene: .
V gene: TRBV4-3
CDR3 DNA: TGCGCCAGCAGCCAAGACGGCAGGACCGGGGAGCTGTTTTTT
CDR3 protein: CASSQDGRTGELFF

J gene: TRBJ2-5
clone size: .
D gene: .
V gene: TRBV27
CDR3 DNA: TGTGCCAGCAGGCCCGCTAGCCAAGAGACCCAGTACTTC
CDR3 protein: CASRPASQETQYF

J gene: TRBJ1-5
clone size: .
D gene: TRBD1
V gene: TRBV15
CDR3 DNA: TGTGCCACCAGCAGAGAACAGGGGTCGAGTCAGCCCCAGCATTTT
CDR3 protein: CATSREQGSSQPQHF

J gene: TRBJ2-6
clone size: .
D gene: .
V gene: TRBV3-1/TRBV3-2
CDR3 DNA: TGTGCCAGCAGCCAAGGGGACTCTTCAGGGGCCAACGTCCTGACTTTC
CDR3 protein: CASSQGDSSGANVLTF

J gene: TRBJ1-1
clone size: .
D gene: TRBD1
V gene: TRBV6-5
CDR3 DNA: TGTGCCAGCAGATACGACAGGGGGCTGGGCACTGAAGCTTTCTTT
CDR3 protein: CASRYDRGLGTEAFF

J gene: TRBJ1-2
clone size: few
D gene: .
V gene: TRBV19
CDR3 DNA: TGTGCCAGTCGGCCCGACGAGGCTAACTATGGCTACACCTTC
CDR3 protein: CASRPDEANYGYTF

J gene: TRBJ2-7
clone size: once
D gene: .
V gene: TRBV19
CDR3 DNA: TGTGCCAGTAGTATAGGCCCCTACGGCGAGCAGTACTTC
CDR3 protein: CASSIGPYGEQYF

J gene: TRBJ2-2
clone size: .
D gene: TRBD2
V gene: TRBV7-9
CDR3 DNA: TGTGCCAGCAGCCCGCAGGAGGTACTAGCGGGAGTGGCCGGGGAGCTGTTTTTT
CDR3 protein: CASSPQEVLAGVAGELFF

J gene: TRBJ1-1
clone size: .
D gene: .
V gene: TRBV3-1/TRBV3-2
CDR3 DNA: TGTGCCAGCAGCCAACAGGGGTACGACACTGAAGCTTTCTTT
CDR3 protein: CASSQQGYDTEAFF

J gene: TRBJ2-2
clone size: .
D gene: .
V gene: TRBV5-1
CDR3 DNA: TGCGCCAGCAGCTTAGAGGGTCGAACCGGGGAGCTGTTTTTT
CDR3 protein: CASSLEGRTGELFF

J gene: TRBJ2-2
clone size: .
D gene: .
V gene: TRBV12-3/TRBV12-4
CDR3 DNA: TGTGCCAGCAGTTCTACCGGGGAGCTGTTTTTT
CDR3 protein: CASSSTGELFF

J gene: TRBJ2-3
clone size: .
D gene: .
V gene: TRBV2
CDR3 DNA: TGTGCCAGCAGTGGTGGGGGCCCGGGCGGCACAGATACGCAGTATTTT
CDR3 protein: CASSGGGPGGTDTQYF

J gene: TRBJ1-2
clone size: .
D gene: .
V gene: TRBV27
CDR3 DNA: TGTGCCAGCAGTTTTGGCCAGGGGACCTATGGCTACACCTTC
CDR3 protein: CASSFGQGTYGYTF

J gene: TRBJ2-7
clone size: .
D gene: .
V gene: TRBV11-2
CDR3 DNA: TGTGCCAGTCGGGAATCCTACGAGCAGTACTTC
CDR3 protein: CASRESYEQYF

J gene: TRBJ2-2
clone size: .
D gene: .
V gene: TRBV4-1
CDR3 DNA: TGCGCCAGCAGCCAAGAACCAGCGGGTCCCACCGGGGAGCTGTTTTTT
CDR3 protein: CASSQEPAGPTGELFF

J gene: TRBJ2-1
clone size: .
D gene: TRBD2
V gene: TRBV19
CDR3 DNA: TGTGCCAGCCAGCTAGCGGGAGTTCCCTACAATGAGCAGTTCTTC
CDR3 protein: CASQLAGVPYNEQFF

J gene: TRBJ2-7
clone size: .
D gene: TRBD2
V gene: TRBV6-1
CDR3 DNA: TGTGCCAGCAGTGAGCCCGGACGGACTAGCTCCTACGAGCAGTACTTC
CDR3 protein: CASSEPGRTSSYEQYF

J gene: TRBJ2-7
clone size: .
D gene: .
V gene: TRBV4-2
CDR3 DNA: TGTGCCAGCAGCCAAGCTTGGGGGGATACCCGGCGCGAGCAGTACTTC
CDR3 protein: CASSQAWGDTRREQYF

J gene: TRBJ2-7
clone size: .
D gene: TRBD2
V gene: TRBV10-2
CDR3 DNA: TGCGCCAGCACCCTGACTAGCGGGGGGTCGGGGTCCGTCGAGCAGTACTTC
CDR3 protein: CASTLTSGGSGSVEQYF

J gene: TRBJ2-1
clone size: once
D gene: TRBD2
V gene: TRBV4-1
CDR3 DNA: TGCGCCAGCAGCCAAGATGGCTCGGGACTAGCGGGAGCTGAGCAGTTCTTC
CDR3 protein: CASSQDGSGLAGAEQFF

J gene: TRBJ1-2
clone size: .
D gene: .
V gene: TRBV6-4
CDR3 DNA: TGTGCCAGCAGCGGGGACCGCCCAGGGGACTATGGCTACACCTTC
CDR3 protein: CASSGDRPGDYGYTF

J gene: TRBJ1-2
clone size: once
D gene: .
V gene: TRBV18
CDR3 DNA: TGTGCCAGCTCACCCGACAGACTCCTCTATGGCTACACCTTC
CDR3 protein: CASSPDRLLYGYTF

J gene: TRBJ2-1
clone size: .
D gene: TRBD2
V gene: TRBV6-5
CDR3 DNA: TGTGCCAGCAGTTTTTCCGGGACTAGCGGGTACAATGAGCAGTTCTTC
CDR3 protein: CASSFSGTSGYNEQFF

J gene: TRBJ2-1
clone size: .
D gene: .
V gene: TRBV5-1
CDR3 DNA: TGCGCCAGCAGCTTGGGGGATCAGCGGGAGCAGTTCTTC
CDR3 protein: CASSLGDQREQFF

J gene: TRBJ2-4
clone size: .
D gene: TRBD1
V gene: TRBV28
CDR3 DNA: TGTGCCAGCAGTTTTCCCCCCCCCGTTTGGGAGGGACAGGGGGGCTTACTAGCCAAAAACATTCAGTACTTC
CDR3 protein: CASSFPPPVWEGQGGLLAKNIQYF

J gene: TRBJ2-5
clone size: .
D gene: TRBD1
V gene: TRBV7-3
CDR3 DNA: TGTGCCAGCAGCCCGACAGGGGTCCAAGAGACCCAGTACTTC
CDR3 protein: CASSPTGVQETQYF

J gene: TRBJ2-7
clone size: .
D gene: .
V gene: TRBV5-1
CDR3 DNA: TGCGCCAGCAGCTTATTCGTAGGAAGCGACTACGAGCAGTACTTC
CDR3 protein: CASSLFVGSDYEQYF

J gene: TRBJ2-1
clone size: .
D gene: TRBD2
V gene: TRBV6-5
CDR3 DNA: TGTGCCAGCAGTTACTCCCCTACGGGGGGGCGGAGTGAGCAGTTCTTC
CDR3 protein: CASSYSPTGGRSEQFF

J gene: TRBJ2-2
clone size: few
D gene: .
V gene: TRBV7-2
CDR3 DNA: TGTGCCAGCAGCTTAGCGCAAGCGGTCACCGGGGAGCTGTTTTTT
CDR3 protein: CASSLAQAVTGELFF

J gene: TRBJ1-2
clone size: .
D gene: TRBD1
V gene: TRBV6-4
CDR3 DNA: TGTGCCAGCAGTGACTATGGGACAGGGCTCTATGGCTACACCTTC
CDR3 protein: CASSDYGTGLYGYTF